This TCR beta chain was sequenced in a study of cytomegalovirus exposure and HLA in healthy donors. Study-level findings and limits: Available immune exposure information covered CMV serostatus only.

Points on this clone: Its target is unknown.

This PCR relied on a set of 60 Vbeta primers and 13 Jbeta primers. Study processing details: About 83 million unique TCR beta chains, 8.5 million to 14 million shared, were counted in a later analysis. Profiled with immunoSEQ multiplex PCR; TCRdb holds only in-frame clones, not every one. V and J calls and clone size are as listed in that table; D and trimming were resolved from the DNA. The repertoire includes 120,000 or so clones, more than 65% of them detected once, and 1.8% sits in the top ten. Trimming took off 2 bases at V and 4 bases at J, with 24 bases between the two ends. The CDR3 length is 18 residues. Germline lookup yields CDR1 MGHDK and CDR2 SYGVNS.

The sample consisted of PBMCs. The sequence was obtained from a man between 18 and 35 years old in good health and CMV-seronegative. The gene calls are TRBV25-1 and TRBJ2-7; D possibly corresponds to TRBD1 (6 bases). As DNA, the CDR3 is TGTGCCAGCAGTGAAATCCACCAGAATGGGGGCACGCCGTACGAGCAGTACTTC. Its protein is CASSEIHQNGGTPYEQYF.